This TCR beta chain appears in the sequencing data of a study of cytomegalovirus exposure and HLA in healthy donors. Broader study findings: A cluster of highly shared sequence variants was likely a sequencing artifact. Among the most significant clusters, several appeared linked to common viral pathogens in a later analysis.

Healthy people donating bone marrow made up the donors. A note on this clone: Its specificity is unknown.

The germline V gene has CDR1 SNHLY and CDR2 FYNNEI. This CDR3 comprises 15 residues. V was trimmed by 6 bases and J by 4 bases, leaving 16 bases between them. PCR was performed using 60 Vbeta and 13 Jbeta primers. Authors' methods: It was a later analysis that counted 75 million to 90 million unique TCR beta chains, of which roughly 11 million were shared. The assay was immunoSEQ multiplex PCR, and TCRdb's table has in-frame clones only and misses some. Clone size and V and J calls were adopted from that table, with D and trimming inferred from the DNA. The table includes around 120,000 clones, roughly 80% detected once.

The rearrangement links TRBV2 to TRBJ1-3, with D uncertain. Sequencing input: PBMCs. The origin of this receptor is a boy aged 5-17 years in good health and CMV-seronegative. CDR3 coding DNA: TGTGCCAGCAGCCAGTGGAAGGGAGAGGGAAACACCATATATTTT. Amino acid sequence: CASSQWKGEGNTIYF.